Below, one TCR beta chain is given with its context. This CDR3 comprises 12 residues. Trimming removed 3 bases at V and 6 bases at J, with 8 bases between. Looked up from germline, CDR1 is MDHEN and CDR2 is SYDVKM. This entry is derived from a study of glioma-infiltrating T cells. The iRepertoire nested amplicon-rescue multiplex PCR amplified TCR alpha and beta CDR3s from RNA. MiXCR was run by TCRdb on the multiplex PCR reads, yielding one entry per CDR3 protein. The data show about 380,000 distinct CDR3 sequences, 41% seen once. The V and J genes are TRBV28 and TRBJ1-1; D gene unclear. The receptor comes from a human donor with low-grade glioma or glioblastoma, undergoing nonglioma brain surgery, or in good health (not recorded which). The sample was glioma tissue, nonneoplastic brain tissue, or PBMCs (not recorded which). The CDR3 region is CASSFWRAEAFF. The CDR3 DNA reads TGTGCCAGCAGTTTCTGGCGGGCTGAAGCTTTCTTT.